This T cell receptor beta chain originates from a study of T cell clonotyping in hematopoietic cell transplantation. The sample's time point: recipient sample about 28 days before transplant, after cytoreduction. V shed 0 bases and J shed 6 bases, with 12 bases lying between them. Germline CDR1 reads MNHEY; CDR2 reads SVGAGI. The CDR3 is 15 residues long. Measured with immunoSEQ multiplex PCR; TCRdb has only the in-frame clones, and not every one. Of tens of thousands of clones in the sample, roughly 90% were seen once. V gene TRBV6-5 combines with J gene TRBJ1-5; TRBD1 might be the D (6 bases). This receptor was identified in a man aged 18 to 29 with biphenotypic leukemia. Some clones in this sample may be carry-over from other donors' samples. The sequenced sample was peripheral blood mononuclear cells, obtained before stem cell transplant. This chain's CDR3 is CASSYSGGRSQPQHF. The CDR3 DNA reads as TGTGCCAGCAGTTACTCGGGGGGGCGCAGTCAGCCCCAGCATTTT.